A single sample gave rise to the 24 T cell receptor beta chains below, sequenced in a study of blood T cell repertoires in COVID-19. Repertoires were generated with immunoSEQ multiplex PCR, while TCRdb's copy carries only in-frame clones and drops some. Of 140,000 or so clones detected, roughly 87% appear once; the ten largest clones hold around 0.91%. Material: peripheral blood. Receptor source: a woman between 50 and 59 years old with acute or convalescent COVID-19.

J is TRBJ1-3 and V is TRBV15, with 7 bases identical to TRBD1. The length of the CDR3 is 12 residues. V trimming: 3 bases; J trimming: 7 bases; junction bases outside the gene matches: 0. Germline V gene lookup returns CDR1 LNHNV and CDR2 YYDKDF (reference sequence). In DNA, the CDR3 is TGTGCCACCAGCAGGGACAGGAACACCATATATTTT. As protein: CATSRDRNTIYF.

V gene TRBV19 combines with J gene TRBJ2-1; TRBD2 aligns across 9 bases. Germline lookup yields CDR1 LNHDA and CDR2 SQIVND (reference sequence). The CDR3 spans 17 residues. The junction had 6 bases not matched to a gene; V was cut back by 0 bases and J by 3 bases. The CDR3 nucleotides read TGTGCCAGTAGTATAGATGAGGCTAGCGGGGTCTACAATGAGCAGTTCTTC. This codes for CASSIDEASGVYNEQFF.

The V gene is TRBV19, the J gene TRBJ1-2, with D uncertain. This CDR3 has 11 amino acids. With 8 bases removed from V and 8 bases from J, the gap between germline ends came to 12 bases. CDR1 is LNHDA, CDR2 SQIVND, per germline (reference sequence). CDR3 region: CASVTRNGYTF. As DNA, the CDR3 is TGTGCCAGTGTGACCAGGAACGGCTACACCTTC. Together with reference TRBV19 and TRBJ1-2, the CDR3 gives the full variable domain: DGGITQSPKYLFRKEGQNVTLSCEQNLNHDAMYWYRQDPGQGLRLIYYSQIVNDFQKGDIAEGYSVSREKKESFPLTVTSAQKNPTAFYLCASVTRNGYTFGSGTRLTVV.

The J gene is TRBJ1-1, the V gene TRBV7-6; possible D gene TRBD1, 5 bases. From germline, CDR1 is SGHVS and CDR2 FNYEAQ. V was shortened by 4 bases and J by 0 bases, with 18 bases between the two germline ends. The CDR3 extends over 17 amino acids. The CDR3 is CASSSLLGDFMNTEAFF. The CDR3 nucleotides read TGTGCCAGCAGCTCCCTACTAGGGGACTTTATGAACACTGAAGCTTTCTTT.

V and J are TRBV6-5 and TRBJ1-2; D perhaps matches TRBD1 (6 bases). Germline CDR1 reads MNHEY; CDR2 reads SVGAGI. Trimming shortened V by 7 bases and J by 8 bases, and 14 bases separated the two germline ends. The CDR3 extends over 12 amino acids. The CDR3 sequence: CASMSGATGYTF. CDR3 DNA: TGTGCCAGCATGTCAGGGGCCACCGGCTACACCTTC.

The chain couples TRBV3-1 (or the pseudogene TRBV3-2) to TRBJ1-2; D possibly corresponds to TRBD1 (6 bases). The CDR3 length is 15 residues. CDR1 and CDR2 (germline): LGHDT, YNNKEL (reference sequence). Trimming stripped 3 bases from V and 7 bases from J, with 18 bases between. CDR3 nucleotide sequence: TGTGCCAGCAGCCAGATCCCGGGACATGTCCCTGGCTACACCTTC. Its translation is CASSQIPGHVPGYTF.

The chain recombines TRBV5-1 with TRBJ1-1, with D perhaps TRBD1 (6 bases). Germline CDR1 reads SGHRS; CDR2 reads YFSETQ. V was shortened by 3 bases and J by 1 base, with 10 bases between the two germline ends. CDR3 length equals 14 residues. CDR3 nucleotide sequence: TGCGCCAGCAGCTCGGGGGGCCAGAACACTGAAGCTTTCTTT. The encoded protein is CASSSGGQNTEAFF.

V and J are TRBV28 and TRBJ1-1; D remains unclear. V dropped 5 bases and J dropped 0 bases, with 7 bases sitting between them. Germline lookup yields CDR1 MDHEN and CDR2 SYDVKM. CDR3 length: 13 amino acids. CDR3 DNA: TGTGCCAGCAGTCTTCTCTTGAACACTGAAGCTTTCTTT. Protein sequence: CASSLLLNTEAFF.

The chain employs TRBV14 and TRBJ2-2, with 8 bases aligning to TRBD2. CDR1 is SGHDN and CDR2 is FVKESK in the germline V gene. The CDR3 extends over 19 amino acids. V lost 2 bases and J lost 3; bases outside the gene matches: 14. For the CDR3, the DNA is TGTGCCAGCAGCCAAAGAGACGGCTTGGGACTAGAGGACACCGGGGAGCTGTTTTTT. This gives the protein CASSQRDGLGLEDTGELFF.

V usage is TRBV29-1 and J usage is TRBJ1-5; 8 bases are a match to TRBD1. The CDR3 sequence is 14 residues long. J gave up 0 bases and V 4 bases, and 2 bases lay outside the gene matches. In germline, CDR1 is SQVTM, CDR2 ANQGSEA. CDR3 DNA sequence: TGCAGCGTTGTCACAGGGGGTAGCAATCAGCCCCAGCATTTT. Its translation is CSVVTGGSNQPQHF.

CDR3 amino acids: CASSRTLKSTQYF. The CDR3 nucleotides read TGTGCCAGCAGCCGGACTCTTAAATCCACGCAGTATTTT. The chain couples TRBV7-3 to TRBJ2-3, with a weak D call TRBD2 (5 bases). The V and J ends lost 5 bases and 9 bases respectively, with 15 bases between them. CDR1 SGHTA and CDR2 FQGTGA come from the germline V gene. The CDR3 loop spans 13 amino acids.

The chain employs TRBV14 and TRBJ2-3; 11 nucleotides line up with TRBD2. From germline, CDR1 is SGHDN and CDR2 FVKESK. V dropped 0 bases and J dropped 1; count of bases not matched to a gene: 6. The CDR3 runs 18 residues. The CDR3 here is CASSQDTSGGRGTDTQYF. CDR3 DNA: TGTGCCAGCAGCCAAGACACTAGCGGGGGCCGAGGCACAGATACGCAGTATTTT.

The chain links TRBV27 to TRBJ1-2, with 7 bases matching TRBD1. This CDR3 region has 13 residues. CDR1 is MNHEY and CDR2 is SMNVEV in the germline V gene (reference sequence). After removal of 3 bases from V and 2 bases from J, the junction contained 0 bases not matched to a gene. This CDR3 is CASSLGQNYGYTF. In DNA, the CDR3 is TGTGCCAGCAGTTTGGGACAGAACTATGGCTACACCTTC.

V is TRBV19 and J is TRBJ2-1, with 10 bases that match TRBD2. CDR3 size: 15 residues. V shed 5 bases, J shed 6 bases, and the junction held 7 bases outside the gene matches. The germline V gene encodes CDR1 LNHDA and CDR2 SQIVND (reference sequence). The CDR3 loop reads CASSLPGLAINEQFF. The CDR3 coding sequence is TGTGCCAGTAGTCTGCCGGGACTAGCGATCAATGAGCAGTTCTTC.

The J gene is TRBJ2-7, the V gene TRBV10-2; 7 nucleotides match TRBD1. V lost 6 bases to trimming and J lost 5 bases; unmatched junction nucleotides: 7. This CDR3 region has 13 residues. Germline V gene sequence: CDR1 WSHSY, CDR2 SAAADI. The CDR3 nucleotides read TGCGCCAGCAGAGCGACAGGGACCCACGAGCAGTACTTC. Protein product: CASRATGTHEQYF.

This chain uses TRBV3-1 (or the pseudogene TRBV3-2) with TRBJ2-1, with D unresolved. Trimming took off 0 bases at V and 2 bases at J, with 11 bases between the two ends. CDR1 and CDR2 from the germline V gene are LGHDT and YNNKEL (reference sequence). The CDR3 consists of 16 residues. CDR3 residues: CASSQDLAPPYNEQFF. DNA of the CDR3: TGTGCCAGCAGCCAAGATCTGGCCCCCCCCTACAATGAGCAGTTCTTC.

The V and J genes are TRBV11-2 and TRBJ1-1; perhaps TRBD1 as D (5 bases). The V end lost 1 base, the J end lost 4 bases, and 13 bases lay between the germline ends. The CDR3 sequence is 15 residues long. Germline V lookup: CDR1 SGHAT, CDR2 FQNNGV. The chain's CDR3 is CASSLGPGSGTEAFF. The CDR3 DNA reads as TGTGCCAGCAGCTTAGGTCCAGGGTCAGGCACTGAAGCTTTCTTT.

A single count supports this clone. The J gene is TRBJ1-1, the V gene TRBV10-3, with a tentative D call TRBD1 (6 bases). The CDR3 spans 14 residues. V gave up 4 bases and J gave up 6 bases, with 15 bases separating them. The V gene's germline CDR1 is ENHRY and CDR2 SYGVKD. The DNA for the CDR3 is TGTGCCATCAGTGGCTGGGACACCGGGCCTGAAGCTTTCTTT. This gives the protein CAISGWDTGPEAFF.

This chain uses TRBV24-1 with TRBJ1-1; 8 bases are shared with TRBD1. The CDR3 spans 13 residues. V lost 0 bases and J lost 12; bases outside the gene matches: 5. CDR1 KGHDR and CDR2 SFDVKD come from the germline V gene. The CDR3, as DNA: TGTGCCACCAGTGATTTGGCAGGGGGCGAGTCTTTCTTT. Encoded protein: CATSDLAGGESFF.

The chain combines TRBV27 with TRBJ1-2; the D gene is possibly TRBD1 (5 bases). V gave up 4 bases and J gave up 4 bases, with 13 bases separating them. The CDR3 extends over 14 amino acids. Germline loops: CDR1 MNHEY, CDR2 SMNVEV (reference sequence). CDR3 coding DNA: TGTGCCAGCAGTTGGGGCCCGGCTACCTATGGCTACACCTTC. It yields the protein CASSWGPATYGYTF.

The CDR3 bases are TGCAGCGTTGAAAAACAGCTCAACTATGGCTACACCTTC. Translated, it gives CSVEKQLNYGYTF. This rearrangement joins TRBV29-1 to TRBJ1-2; D is ambiguous. The CDR3 loop spans 13 amino acids. CDR1 SQVTM and CDR2 ANQGSEA come from the germline V gene. V was pared by 2 bases and J by 2 bases, with 9 bases between. Supplemented by reference TRBV29-1 and TRBJ1-2, the full variable domain reads SAVISQKPSRDICQRGTSLTIQCQVDSQVTMMFWYRQQPGQSLTLIATANQGSEATYESGFVIDKFPISRPNLTFSTLTVSNMSPEDSSIYLCSVEKQLNYGYTFGSGTRLTVV.

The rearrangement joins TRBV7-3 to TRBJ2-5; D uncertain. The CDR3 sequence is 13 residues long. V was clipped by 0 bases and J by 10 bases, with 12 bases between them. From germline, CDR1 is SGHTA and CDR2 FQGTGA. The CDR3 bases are TGTGCCAGCAGCTTAACGTTGGGCAGTAGCCAGTACTTC. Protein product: CASSLTLGSSQYF.

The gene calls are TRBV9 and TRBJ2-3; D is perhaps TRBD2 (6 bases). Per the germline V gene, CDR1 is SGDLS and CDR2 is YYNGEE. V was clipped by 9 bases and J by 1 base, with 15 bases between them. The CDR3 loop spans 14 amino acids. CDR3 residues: CATRDSWGTDTQYF. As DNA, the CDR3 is TGTGCCACCCGGGACTCATGGGGCACAGATACGCAGTATTTT.

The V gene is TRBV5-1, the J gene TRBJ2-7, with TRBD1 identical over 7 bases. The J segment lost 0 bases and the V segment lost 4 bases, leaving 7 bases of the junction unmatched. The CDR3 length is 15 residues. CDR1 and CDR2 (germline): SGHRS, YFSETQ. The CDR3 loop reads CASSPAGDSSYEQYF. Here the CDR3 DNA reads TGCGCCAGCAGCCCAGCTGGGGACAGCTCCTACGAGCAGTACTTC. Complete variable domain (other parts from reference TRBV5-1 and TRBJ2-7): KAGVTQTPRYLIKTRGQQVTLSCSPISGHRSVSWYQQTPGQGLQFLFEYFSETQRNKGNFPGRFSGRQFSNSRSEMNVSTLELGDSALYLCASSPAGDSSYEQYFGPGTRLTVT.